The present entry profiles one T cell receptor (beta chain) with its context. Assay used: immunoSEQ multiplex PCR; TCRdb lists only in-frame clones, some missing. The sample records about 59,000 clones, more than 75% being singletons. This entry comes from a study of control samples from healthy donors and cancer patients. This receptor was taken from a woman aged 55-69 years with lung cancer. Sequencing was done on a sample of PBMCs.

The CDR3 reads CASSLRGLFTDTQYF. Written as DNA, the CDR3 is TGTGCCAGCTCACTAAGGGGACTATTCACAGATACGCAGTATTTT. The chain couples TRBV18 to TRBJ2-3, with 7 bases that match TRBD2. The CDR3 loop spans 15 amino acids. V gave up 4 bases and J gave up 2 bases; unmatched junction bases: 6. The germline V gene encodes CDR1 KGHSH and CDR2 LQKENI.